The 2 T cell receptor beta chains below come from one sample, sequenced in a study of regulatory T cells in long-lasting Graves disease. Researchers made TCR beta libraries by using iRepertoire HTBI primers and running Arm-PCR on CDR3 regions. From the multiplex PCR reads, TCRdb called clonotypes with MiXCR, one entry per CDR3 protein. The repertoire includes hundreds of thousands of distinct CDR3 sequences, around 17% of them detected once, and approximately 30% sits in the top ten. As to time point: newly diagnosed GD, antithyroid drugs for less than 3 months. PBMC-derived RNA was used for the TCR library. The same data also went into a second study, on T cells in Graves' hyperthyroidism and ophthalmopathy.

The sample in question was peripheral blood mononuclear cells (PBMCs), obtained at new diagnosis, from a patient treated with antithyroid drugs. The receptors stem from a man aged 35 to 55 with Graves disease.

This clonotype was counted a few times. The genes are TRBV10-3 and TRBJ2-1; a possible D gene is TRBD2 (6 bases). V was clipped by 7 bases and J by 9 bases, with 13 bases between them. The CDR3 runs 12 residues. Germline CDR1 and CDR2: ENHRY and SYGVKD. The CDR3 DNA sequence: TGTGCCATCAACGGAGGGCGGGGTGAGCAGTTCTTC. Its translation: CAINGGRGEQFF.

The gene calls are TRBV27 and TRBJ2-3; 12 positions match TRBD2. The CDR3 consists of 17 residues. The junction had 6 bases not matched to a gene; V was cut back by 5 bases and J by 0 bases. Germline V gives CDR1 MNHEY, CDR2 SMNVEV (reference sequence). The CDR3 DNA is TGTGCCAGCAGTACTAGACTAGCGGGGGTTAGCACAGATACGCAGTATTTT. The encoded protein is CASSTRLAGVSTDTQYF.